These T cell receptor beta chains were read from a single sample in a study of CD8 T cells in ankylosing spondylitis. TCRdb independently ran MiXCR on the 5' RACE reads; one entry per CDR3 protein. The repertoire holds about 240,000 distinct CDR3 sequences, with under 8.5% as singletons. Sequencing was carried out using blood, either unsorted or a sorted T cell fraction (not recorded which). Receptors originate from a female donor with ankylosing spondylitis or in good health (not recorded which). Each CDR3 is given with its conserved first and last residue. D genes are given only for firm matches. Only part of the rows carry a size: once, few, many, or a class if the clone is expanded.

size	D	length	J	V	DNA	CDR3
many	TRBD2	13	TRBJ2-3	TRBV12-3/TRBV12-4	TGTGCTGTGGGGAGGGCGTACACAGATACGCAGTATTTT	CAVGRAYTDTQYF
many	-	14	TRBJ1-5	TRBV12-3/TRBV12-4	TGTGCCAGCAGTTTATCCGGGGGCGGTCAGCCCCAGCATTTT	CASSLSGGGQPQHF
many	-	12	TRBJ2-7	TRBV28	TGTGCCAGCAGTTTGGTCGGTGGAGAGCAGTACTTC	CASSLVGGEQYF
-	-	12	TRBJ2-7	TRBV20-1	TGCAGTGCTAGAGGGATGAGGGGCGAGCAGTACTTC	CSARGMRGEQYF
many	-	14	TRBJ2-1	TRBV10-3	TGTGCCATCAGTGAAAACGGGAGTCCGAATGAGCAGTTCTTC	CAISENGSPNEQFF
-	-	15	TRBJ2-5	TRBV4-1	TGCGCCAGCAGCCAAGCCCCGGGGGCTGGAGAGACCCAGTACTTC	CASSQAPGAGETQYF
many	TRBD2	14	TRBJ2-1	TRBV12-3/TRBV12-4	TGTGCCAGCAGCAGAGCGGGAGCCGAGAATGAGCAGTTCTTC	CASSRAGAENEQFF
many	-	16	TRBJ1-1	TRBV25-1	TGTGCCAGCAGTGAATATTTCCCGGGATGGGACACTGAAGCTTTCTTT	CASSEYFPGWDTEAFF
many	TRBD2	14	TRBJ2-7	TRBV6-1	TGTGCCAGCAGAATGACTAGCGGGAGCTACGAGCAGTACTTC	CASRMTSGSYEQYF
few	TRBD2	15	TRBJ2-1	TRBV20-1	TGCAGTGCCGAACAACTAGCGAACTCCTACAATGAGCAGTTCTTC	CSAEQLANSYNEQFF
many	-	15	TRBJ2-1	TRBV11-2	TGTGCCAGCAGCTACAGACATAGCTCCTACAATGAGCAGTTCTTC	CASSYRHSSYNEQFF
many	TRBD1	15	TRBJ2-3	TRBV24-1	TGTGCCACCAGTGACTCGACAGGGGGCACAGATACGCAGTATTTT	CATSDSTGGTDTQYF
many	-	14	TRBJ2-1	TRBV7-2	TGTGCCAGCAGCTTCCCCGGGACCTACAATGAGCAGTTCTTC	CASSFPGTYNEQFF
many	-	14	TRBJ1-2	TRBV7-2	TGTGCCAGCAGCTTAATCTCCGACAGCTATGGCTACACCTTC	CASSLISDSYGYTF
many	-	14	TRBJ2-2	TRBV18	TGTGCCAGCTCACCACCCAGCCGAACCGGGGAGCTGTTTTTT	CASSPPSRTGELFF
many	TRBD2	16	TRBJ2-1	TRBV3-1	TGTGCCAGCAGCGCCCGACTAGCGGGCGGCTACAATGAGCAGTTCTTC	CASSARLAGGYNEQFF
many	-	15	TRBJ2-7	TRBV25-1	TGTGCCAGCAGTGAATCAATCGGATCGCTGGCCGAGCAGTACTTC	CASSESIGSLAEQYF
few	TRBD1	14	TRBJ2-3	TRBV12-5	TGTGCTAGTGGTTCCTGGACAGGGCGGGATACGCAGTATTTT	CASGSWTGRDTQYF
many	TRBD1	12	TRBJ2-7	TRBV7-9	TGTGCCAGCAGCTTAGGATTGGGACAGGAGTACTTC	CASSLGLGQEYF
-	TRBD2	14	TRBJ2-1	TRBV7-2	TGTGCCAGCAGCCGTAGCGGGAGGATTCATGAGCAGTTCTTC	CASSRSGRIHEQFF
many	-	13	TRBJ2-5	TRBV5-6	TGTGCCAGCAGCTTGGGTGTACGGGAGACCCAGTACTTC	CASSLGVRETQYF
many	-	15	TRBJ2-5	TRBV20-1	TGCAGTGCTAGTGGTCGAAAGGGTGCGGGGGAGACCCAGTACTTC	CSASGRKGAGETQYF
many	TRBD2	16	TRBJ2-7	TRBV27	TGTGCCAGCAGTTTATCAGGACTAGCGGGAGTCTACGAGCAGTACTTC	CASSLSGLAGVYEQYF
many	-	18	TRBJ2-2	TRBV4-3	TGCGCCAGCAGCCAAGATAAGGGGGGGGACTTAAACACCGGGGAGCTGTTTTTT	CASSQDKGGDLNTGELFF
many	TRBD2	14	TRBJ2-5	TRBV10-3	TGTGCCATCAGGACTAGCGGGGCCCAAGAGACCCAGTACTTC	CAIRTSGAQETQYF
many	TRBD2	15	TRBJ2-7	TRBV12-3/TRBV12-4	TGTGCCAGCACCACCGAACTAGCGGGAGCCGTCGAGCAGTACTTC	CASTTELAGAVEQYF
many	-	17	TRBJ2-2	TRBV5-1	TGCGCCAGCAGCACACCGGCCCGGGACGGAAACACCGGGGAGCTGTTTTTT	CASSTPARDGNTGELFF
many	-	12	TRBJ2-5	TRBV29-1	TGCAGCGTTGAGTCTGGGATAAAGACCCAGTACTTC	CSVESGIKTQYF
many	-	14	TRBJ1-1	TRBV12-5	TGTGCTAGTGGACCGGGCGGGATGAACACTGAAGCTTTCTTT	CASGPGGMNTEAFF
many	-	16	TRBJ2-3	TRBV12-3/TRBV12-4	TGTGCCAGCAGTTTAGGGGCGGGCCCCGGGGCAGATACGCAGTATTTT	CASSLGAGPGADTQYF
many	-	12	TRBJ1-4	TRBV3-1	TGTGCCAGCAGCCAAGGGCCTGAAAAACTGTTTTTT	CASSQGPEKLFF
many	-	13	TRBJ1-6	TRBV3-1	TGTGCCAGCAGCCAAGGCAAGGGAACCCCCCTCCACTTT	CASSQGKGTPLHF
many	-	12	TRBJ1-1	TRBV5-6	TGTGCCAGCAGCTTGGTGGGCAGGCAAGCTTTCTTT	CASSLVGRQAFF
many	TRBD2	16	TRBJ2-3	TRBV9	TGTGCCAGCAGCGTATCAGCGCTAGCGGGACAAGATACGCAGTATTTT	CASSVSALAGQDTQYF
many	-	12	TRBJ2-1	TRBV5-1	TGCGCCAGCTCGTTTAGCGGAAGGGAGCAGTTCTTC	CASSFSGREQFF
many	-	13	TRBJ2-5	TRBV6-5	TGTGCCAGCAGATTAGGACAGTCAGAGACCCAGTACTTC	CASRLGQSETQYF
many	-	14	TRBJ2-5	TRBV5-1	TGCGCCAGCAGCTTAGGCGGGAAACAAGAGACCCAGTACTTC	CASSLGGKQETQYF
many	-	16	TRBJ2-2	TRBV12-3/TRBV12-4	TGTGCCAGCAGTTTATTCGGCGGCGGAGGGGCCGGGGAGCTGTTTTTT	CASSLFGGGGAGELFF
many	TRBD1	16	TRBJ1-4	TRBV6-1	TGTGCCAGCATCCCGGGACAGGGCTTAGTACCTGAAAAACTGTTTTTT	CASIPGQGLVPEKLFF
many	-	15	TRBJ2-1	TRBV5-1	TGCGCCAGCAGCTTGGATACGGGGGCCGGGAATGAGCAGTTCTTC	CASSLDTGAGNEQFF
many	-	15	TRBJ1-2	TRBV20-1	TGCAGTGCTCCCCGCGGGGGGATGGGCCTCTATGGCTACACCTTC	CSAPRGGMGLYGYTF
many	TRBD1	14	TRBJ1-2	TRBV11-2	TGTGCCAGCAGCACTGCCCTGCAGGGGGGAGGCTACACCTTC	CASSTALQGGGYTF
many	-	13	TRBJ1-1	TRBV3-1	TGTGCCAGCAGCCAAGATCAACCCGGGCGAGCTTTCTTT	CASSQDQPGRAFF
few	-	16	TRBJ2-1	TRBV19	TGTGCCAGTAGTGCACAGGGTCGGATTTACTACAATGAGCAGTTCTTC	CASSAQGRIYYNEQFF
many	-	17	TRBJ2-1	TRBV24-1	TGTGCCACCAGTGATTTACTGAGACAGTTAGGCTACAATGAGCAGTTCTTC	CATSDLLRQLGYNEQFF
many	-	13	TRBJ1-1	TRBV4-3	TGCGCCAGCAGGAGGGGTCAGAACACTGAAGCTTTCTTT	CASRRGQNTEAFF
few	TRBD1	15	TRBJ1-2	TRBV4-3	TGCGCCAGCAGCCAAGGGGCAGGGGGGGGCTATGGCTACACCTTC	CASSQGAGGGYGYTF